The present T cell receptor beta chain was sequenced within a study of OX40 agonist ivuxolimab in advanced cancers. Looking at the study overall: The drug used for patients, ivuxolimab, was an agonistic anti-OX40 (CD134) antibody. Patients in the trial were receiving intravenous ivuxolimab every 2 weeks, at doses of 0.01 to 10 mg/kg. It was permissible to have had prior anti-PD-1, anti-PD-L1 or anti-CTLA-4 therapy, and over 35% had some.

The CDR3 has 15 residues. CDR1 is SGHNT and CDR2 is YYREEE in the germline V gene (reference sequence). Trimming pared 4 bases from V and 1 base from J, leaving 14 bases between. TCRdb's copy holds only in-frame clones and misses some; the assay was immunoSEQ multiplex PCR. The table includes tens of thousands of clones, about 81% detected once. The chain links TRBV5-4 to TRBJ1-1; no reliable D call. Source: CD4+ or CD8+ T cells sorted from blood, taken in a trial of the OX40 agonist ivuxolimab. The clonotype was recovered from an adult with an advanced solid tumor such as melanoma, head and neck, liver or kidney cancer. The CDR3 loop reads CASSREGYGNTEAFF. The CDR3 DNA reads as TGTGCCAGCAGCAGGGAGGGATATGGGAACACTGAAGCTTTCTTT.